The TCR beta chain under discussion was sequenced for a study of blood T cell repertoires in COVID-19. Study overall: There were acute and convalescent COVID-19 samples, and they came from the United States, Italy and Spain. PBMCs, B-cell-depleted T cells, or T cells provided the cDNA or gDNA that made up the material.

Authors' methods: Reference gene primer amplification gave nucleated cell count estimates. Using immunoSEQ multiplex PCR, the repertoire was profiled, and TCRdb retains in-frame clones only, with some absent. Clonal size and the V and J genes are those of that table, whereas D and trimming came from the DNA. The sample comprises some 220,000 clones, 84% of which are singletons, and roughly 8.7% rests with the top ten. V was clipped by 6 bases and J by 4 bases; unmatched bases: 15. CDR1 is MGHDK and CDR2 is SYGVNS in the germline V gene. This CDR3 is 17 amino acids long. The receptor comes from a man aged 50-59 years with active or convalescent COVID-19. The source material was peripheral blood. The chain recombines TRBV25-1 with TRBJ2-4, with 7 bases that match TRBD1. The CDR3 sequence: CASSADDDRELKNIQYF. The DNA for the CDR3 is TGTGCCAGCAGCGCGGACGACGACAGGGAACTGAAAAACATTCAGTACTTC.